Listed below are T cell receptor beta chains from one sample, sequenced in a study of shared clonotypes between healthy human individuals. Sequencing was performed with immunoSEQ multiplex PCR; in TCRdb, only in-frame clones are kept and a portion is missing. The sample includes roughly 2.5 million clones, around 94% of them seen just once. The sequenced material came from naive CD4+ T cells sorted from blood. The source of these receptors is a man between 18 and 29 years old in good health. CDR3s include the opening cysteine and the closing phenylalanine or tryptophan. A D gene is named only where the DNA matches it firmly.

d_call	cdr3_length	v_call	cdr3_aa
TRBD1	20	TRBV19	CASSILGTGGGSSYNSPLHF
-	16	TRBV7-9	CASSPPTSMNTGELFF
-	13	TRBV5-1	CASSSGTAYGYTF
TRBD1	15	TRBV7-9	CASSFTGDGYYEQYF
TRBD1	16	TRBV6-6	CASSPPLTGVHRELFF
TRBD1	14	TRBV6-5	CASRRDRATYEQYF
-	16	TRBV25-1	CASSEGTGKGPGELFF
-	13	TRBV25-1	CASSESPNGEQYF
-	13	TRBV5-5	CASSLTDQETQYF
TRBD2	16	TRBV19	CASSTALAGGPDTQYF
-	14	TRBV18	CASSPERLGETQYF
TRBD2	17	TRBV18	CASSPLASGPTYNEQFF
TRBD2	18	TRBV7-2	CASSLQAPSGRFFYEQYF
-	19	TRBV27	CASSLFRATVGAYNSPLHF
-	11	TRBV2	CASRGGETQYF
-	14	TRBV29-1	CSVDGLQAYNEQFF
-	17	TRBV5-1	CASSFKAWGTSTDTQYF
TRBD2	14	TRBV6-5	CASRGLAESTGNFF
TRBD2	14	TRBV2	CASSESSGAYEQYF
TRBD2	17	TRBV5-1	CASSPNPGTSGTGELFF
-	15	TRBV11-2	CASSLGPGAGYGYTF
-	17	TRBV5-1	CASSFNPREINNSPLHF
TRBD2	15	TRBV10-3	CAISPGLAAYNEQFF
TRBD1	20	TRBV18	CASSPPLRDREPSSYNEQFF
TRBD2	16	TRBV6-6	CASSSPTGGNTGELFF
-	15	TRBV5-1	CASSSLTGSDSPLHF
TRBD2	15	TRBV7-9	CASSLALAGTGELFF
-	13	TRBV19	CASSIDELETQYF
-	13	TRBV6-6	CASGGPSSYEQYF
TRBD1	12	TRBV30	CALTGNTYEQYF
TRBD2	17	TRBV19	CASSPWTSGNLPYEQYF
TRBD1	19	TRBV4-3	CASSQDRERTGLSGNTIYF
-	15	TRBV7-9	CASSADRTSWDIQYF
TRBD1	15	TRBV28	CASKPSLRGIYEQYF
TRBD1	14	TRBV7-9	CASSAGQGAQPQHF
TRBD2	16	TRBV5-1	CASSIRTSGGTGELFF
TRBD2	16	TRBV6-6	CASSATSGRAPDTQYF
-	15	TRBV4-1	CASSQDPAHTDTQYF
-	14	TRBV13	CASSLDRERDEQYF
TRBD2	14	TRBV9	CASSVEAGAYEQYF
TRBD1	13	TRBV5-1	CASSSGQPYEQYF